This T cell receptor beta chain came from a study of T cell responses to AZD1222 COVID-19 vaccine (dated by TCRdb to 2020 to 2022). Background for the entire study: TCR sequencing covered fewer than 250 trial participants: 200 to 220 given two doses of AZD1222 and 26 given two doses of MenACWY control vaccine. Trial participants were enrolled by age into subgroups of 18-55, 56-69 and 70-plus years, and 148, 28 and 57 TCR-sequenced participants, respectively, were included in these subgroups. Results the study describes overall, beyond this receptor: No day 14 peak-response samples were available, so repertoires were characterized only after the peak T cell response. The 56-69-year group was small, and its depth increase did not reach significance, likely because of low power. Vaccine-associated CD4 TCRs spanned the whole spike protein, with dominant responses in regions 160-218 and 743-854. Conclusions about previously exposed vaccinees are limited, since just five or six AZD1222 recipients were seropositive for SARS-CoV-2 at baseline. Reportedly, close to half of the unique spike-specific TCRs recognized epitopes lying outside the regions that are mutated in the B.1.351 and B.1.1.7 variants. Participants were mostly white British and included more females than males, and it was suggested by the authors that clonal diversity may have been underestimated. After two AZD1222 doses, both the breadth and the depth of spike-specific TCRs were significantly higher than at day 0 and than in MenACWY recipients.

The CDR3 sequence holds 15 residues, the cysteine and phenylalanine included. The CDR3 DNA has 45 bases and is translated from base 1. V loses 4 bases of germline sequence and J loses 4 bases, and the interval between the two ends is 13 bases. According to the germline V gene, CDR1 reads SNHLY and CDR2 reads FYNNEI. This specimen's time point label, interpreted: about 28 days (+/-7) after the second vaccine dose. AZD1222 recipients whose second dose came at about 4 weeks and those whose second dose came at about 12 weeks were combined into one group, since spike-specific TCR depth and breadth did not differ between the two schedules. Vaccinee samples were obtained from the UK trials COV001 and COV002, which included a single-blind randomized controlled phase 2/3 trial of AZD1222 (ChAdOx1 nCoV-19) in healthy adults. Trial participant PBMC samples were collected at day 0 and day 28 after the second dose for TCRbeta chain sequencing.

About this clone itself: Its antigen has not been determined. No base qualities exist here, and no much larger clone lies one base off it.

The CDR3 regions of human TCRbeta chains were subjected to immunosequencing. Per the source publication's procedure: TCRs in the repertoires were compared against a reference library of SARS-CoV-2-specific TCRs that had been generated with the MIRA antigen-specificity platform. Breadth meant the fraction of unique TCRs that were SARS-CoV-2-associated, whereas depth meant the fraction of total T cells that were SARS-CoV-2-associated. Using the MIRA data, each spike-specific TCR was assigned both to the spike region to which the TCR was reactive and to a CD4 or CD8 class. Log10-transformed breadth and depth values were compared by one-way ANOVA with Sidak's multiple comparisons tests. TCRdb limited this immuneACCESS table to in-frame rearrangements with V and J called. A share of clones is missing; checked studies link under half to unresolved V genes, and the rest is unexplained. V, J and clone size are taken as reported in that table, and D and trimming were inferred from the DNA itself. Present in this sample are 120,000 or so clones, 92% of which were seen just once. The ten biggest clones cover about 8% of the sample.

This receptor was obtained from an adult who received the AZD1222 COVID-19 vaccine. The V gene is TRBV2 and the J gene is TRBJ2-2, with TRBD2 tentatively as D gene (6 bases match). The sample consisted of peripheral blood, taken 28 days after the second AZD1222 dose. The encoded CDR3 is CASSGAGRITGELFF. The bases read TGTGCCAGCAGTGGGGCCGGGAGAATCACCGGGGAGCTGTTTTTT.